The 12 T cell receptor beta chains below come from one sample, sequenced in a study of shared clonotypes between healthy human individuals (dated by TCRdb to about 2020). Library creation used the immunoSEQ multiplex PCR assay. In TCRdb, the immuneACCESS table is reduced to in-frame sequences with V and J assigned. These tables do not hold every clone; where another copy was compared, an unresolved V gene accounts for under half, and the others remain unexplained. For this sample there are fewer than 600,000 clones; around 77% appear just once. The ten largest make up about 12% of the sample. The sequencing sample was made of PBMCs. Receptor source: a woman aged 40-49 years in good health. Some clones in this sample may be carry-over from other donors' samples.

The chain is built from TRBV27 and TRBJ2-7, with unresolved D. The CDR3 totals 11 residues. V was pared by 8 bases and J by 3 bases, with 8 bases between. Germline CDR1 reads MNHEY; CDR2 reads SMNVEV (reference sequence). The chain's CDR3 is CASVWGYEQYF. CDR3 DNA sequence: TGTGCCAGCGTATGGGGCTACGAGCAGTACTTC.

Regarding this clone: Other DNA sequences of this sample code for an identical CDR3. The CDR3 here is CASSLGGPGELFF. CDR3 sequence (DNA): TGTGCCAGCAGCTTAGGGGGGCCCGGGGAGCTGTTTTTT. The chain joins TRBV11-2 to TRBJ2-2; a possible D gene is TRBD1 (6 bases). CDR1 and CDR2 from the germline V gene are SGHAT and FQNNGV. The V gene lost 1 base and the J gene lost 6 bases, with 6 bases spanning the gap. The CDR3 sequence is 13 residues long.

The V and J genes are TRBV10-2 and TRBJ1-4; D is possibly TRBD1 (6 bases). Per the germline V gene, CDR1 is WSHSY and CDR2 is SAAADI. The CDR3 is 14 residues long. Trimming pared 5 bases from V and 6 bases from J, leaving 13 bases between. CDR3 region: CASSWGGLDEKLFF. The CDR3, as DNA: TGCGCCAGCAGTTGGGGGGGCTTGGATGAAAAACTGTTTTTT.

The chain has TRBV5-6 and TRBJ2-3, with D possibly being TRBD1 or TRBD2 (6 bases each). V was pared by 2 bases and J by 2 bases, with 12 bases between. CDR1 and CDR2 (germline): SGHDT, YYEEEE. The CDR3 is 15 amino acids. CDR3: CASSLGGTVTDTQYF. CDR3 nucleotides: TGTGCCAGCAGCTTAGGGGGGACGGTCACAGATACGCAGTATTTT. Variable domain in full (rest from reference TRBV5-6 and TRBJ2-3): DAGVTQSPTHLIKTRGQQVTLRCSPKSGHDTVSWYQQALGQGPQFIFQYYEEEERQRGNFPDRFSGHQFPNYSSELNVNALLLGDSALYLCASSLGGTVTDTQYFGPGTRLTVL.

The rearrangement links TRBV6-5 to TRBJ2-3; 7 bases match TRBD2. The germline gives CDR1 MNHEY, CDR2 SVGAGI. The CDR3 totals 15 residues. Trimming removed 6 bases from V and 4 bases from J; junction bases left unmatched: 10. The CDR3 coding sequence is TGTGCCAGCAGCCGCAGCGGGACGAGCGCAGATACGCAGTATTTT. It encodes CASSRSGTSADTQYF.

This sequence joins TRBV9 and TRBJ2-3; 7 bases are shared with TRBD2. Germline CDR1 reads SGDLS; CDR2 reads YYNGEE. This CDR3 region has 15 residues. The trim removed 0 bases at V and 5 bases at J, leaving 6 bases unmatched. The CDR3 reads CASSVGGSFVDTQYF. For the CDR3, the DNA is TGTGCCAGCAGCGTAGGCGGGAGTTTTGTAGATACGCAGTATTTT.

The chain links TRBV27 to TRBJ2-3; 8 bases line up with TRBD1. CDR3 length: 15 residues. CDR1 is MNHEY, CDR2 SMNVEV, per germline (reference sequence). With V trimmed by 3 bases and J by 5 bases, 7 bases remained unmatched. The CDR3 spells CASSFRGRARDTQYF. In DNA, the CDR3 is TGTGCCAGCAGTTTCAGGGGGCGGGCGAGAGATACGCAGTATTTT.

The V gene is TRBV19, the J gene TRBJ1-1; no clear D. The CDR3 totals 13 residues. V lost 2 bases, J lost 10 bases, and 14 bases lay in between. CDR1 LNHDA and CDR2 SQIVND come from the germline V gene (reference sequence). The CDR3 is CASSIILRSGAFF. The CDR3 nucleotides read TGTGCCAGTAGTATAATTCTTCGAAGTGGAGCTTTCTTT.

The gene calls are TRBV19 and TRBJ1-5, with a tentative D call TRBD1 (5 bases). The CDR3 loop spans 17 amino acids. Trimming took 3 bases from V and 2 from J, leaving 17 bases between them. The germline V gene has CDR1 LNHDA and CDR2 SQIVND (reference sequence). CDR3 protein: CASSIFRDPFGNQPQHF. In DNA, the CDR3 is TGTGCCAGTAGTATCTTCAGGGACCCATTTGGCAATCAGCCCCAGCATTTT.

The count of this clone is one. The V call is TRBV2, the J call TRBJ1-2; 10 nucleotides align to TRBD1. Germline loops: CDR1 SNHLY, CDR2 FYNNEI. Trimming took 7 bases from V and 5 from J; bases not matched to a gene: 4. CDR3 length equals 13 residues. The CDR3 coding sequence is TGTGCCAGCAAGGCGGACAGGGGGTATGGCTACACCTTC. Protein sequence: CASKADRGYGYTF.

Here the CDR3 DNA reads TGTGCCAGCAGCCCCTCGTCTATCTACAATGAGCAGTTCTTC. Translated: CASSPSSIYNEQFF. The chain has TRBV11-2 and TRBJ2-1; D not certain. V was cut by 5 bases and J by 3 bases, with 11 bases left in between. The CDR3 is 14 residues long. Germline loops: CDR1 SGHAT, CDR2 FQNNGV.

This clone was counted a few times. The chain uses TRBV30 and TRBJ1-3; D remains unclear. Germline V gives CDR1 GTSNPN, CDR2 SVGIG (reference sequence). V dropped 5 bases and J dropped 3 bases, with 11 bases sitting between them. This CDR3 is built from 13 residues. The CDR3 nucleotides read TGTGCCTGGCACACGAGGGATGGAAACACCATATATTTT. It specifies CAWHTRDGNTIYF.